This entry concerns a single TCR beta chain. Its antigen remains unknown. Each of the donors had roughly 9.3 milliliters of peripheral blood drawn into EDTA-treated Vacutainer tubes. This CDR3 spans 15 amino acids. V dropped 4 bases and J dropped 4 bases, with 14 bases sitting between them. This entry belongs to a study of blood T cells in healthy people across ages. The study's findings and limits: Naive T cell percentage and TCR beta diversity correlated strongly.

For the second PCR, which ran for about 6 to 11 cycles, a sample-barcoded 5' primer and a J-beta primer mix were used. Samples each returned at least 2.5 million CDR3-containing paired-end reads. TCRdb re-called the 5' RACE reads with MiXCR, one entry per CDR3 protein. The data show approximately 1,700,000 distinct CDR3 sequences, 30% to 40% seen once. The sequence was collected from a human donor in good health. The sequencing input was blood. This sequence joins TRBV12-3 or TRBV12-4 and TRBJ2-1; perhaps TRBD2 as D (5 bases). CDR3 DNA: TGTGCCAGCAGTTCAGACTACGTTAAATACAATGAGCAGTTCTTC. This codes for CASSSDYVKYNEQFF.